A single TCR beta chain is shown here with its context. Its antigen target is currently unknown. The record has no base qualities; no much larger clone is one base away. This sample was included in a study of cytomegalovirus exposure and HLA in healthy donors (dated by TCRdb to about 2017). Context from the whole study: The 650 to 800 repertoires of the first cohort and the approximately 130 validation repertoires were produced on the same platform, according to a later analysis. The study combined high-throughput TCR immunosequencing, statistical association of individual TCRs with disease status, and machine learning to predict cytomegalovirus infection status. The study was designed to test whether signatures of past pathogen exposure could be identified by cataloging public T cell receptors. Along with the roughly 610-subject first cohort, a separate validation cohort of over a hundred different subjects was used.

The CDR3 spans 13 residues, from the cysteine through the phenylalanine. Only the CDR3 region is kept as DNA, spanning 39 bases read in frame from base 1. Clipping removes 6 bases from V and 9 bases from J, with 12 as the unmatched junction base count. From the germline V gene (reference sequence), CDR1 is SGHKS and CDR2 is YYEKEE. Library preparation used the immunoSEQ multiplex PCR assay. Under the source paper's analysis protocol: To diagnose cytomegalovirus status from the catalog of TCR beta chain sequences, a statistical classification framework was built. Sourced from immuneACCESS, this table was stored by TCRdb with only in-frame sequences that have V and J called. A share of the clones is absent; for the studies checked, an unresolved V gene accounts for under half, and the remainder has no known explanation. Clone size and V and J calls were adopted from that table, with D and trimming inferred from the DNA. This sample is represented by about 160,000 clones; 86% of them were singletons. The ten largest clones take up around 6% of the sample.

The donors were included in the validation cohort of 120 subjects, a group kept apart from the roughly 670-subject first cohort. Overall results and qualifications from the work: In the study, around 150 TCR beta chains were listed as associated with cytomegalovirus. According to the authors, the approach could potentially be generalized to other disease states and immunological phenotypes. While some public TCRs were present in many individuals, most TCR sequences turned up only very rarely across donors. A later analysis found that TCRs clustered in the first cohort also tended to co-occur in the 95 to 150 validation repertoires, with 94% of cluster scores above 0. The validation cohort had no HLA typing available for a later analysis, so co-occurrence within that cohort was assessed over all 130 or so repertoires. In vitro tests confirmed that three of the cytomegalovirus-associated TCR beta chains recognize cytomegalovirus antigens. The classifier was reported to diagnose cytomegalovirus status with high specificity and sensitivity in both the original cohort and the validation cohort.

The receptor was derived from a young woman in good health and CMV-seronegative. The sequence links TRBV5-5 to TRBJ2-7, with 7 bases in between that match TRBD1. The sample comprised PBMCs. The CDR3 has the sequence CASISGTAAMQYF. Read as DNA, the sequence is TGTGCCAGCATTTCCGGGACAGCCGCGATGCAGTACTTC.